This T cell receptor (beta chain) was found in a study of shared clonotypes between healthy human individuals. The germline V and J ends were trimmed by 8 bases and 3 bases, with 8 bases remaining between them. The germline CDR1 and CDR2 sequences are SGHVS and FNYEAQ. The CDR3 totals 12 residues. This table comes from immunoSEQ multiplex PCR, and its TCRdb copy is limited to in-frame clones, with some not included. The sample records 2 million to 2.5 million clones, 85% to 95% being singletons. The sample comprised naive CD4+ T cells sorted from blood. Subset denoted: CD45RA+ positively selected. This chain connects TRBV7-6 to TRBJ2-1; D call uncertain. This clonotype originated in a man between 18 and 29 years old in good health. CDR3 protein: CASSPYYNEQFF. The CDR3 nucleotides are TGTGCCAGCTCACCTTACTACAATGAGCAGTTCTTC.